Shown below are 21 T cell receptor beta chains from a single sample sequenced in a study of CD8+ T cells in alopecia areata. Treatment denoted: oral pan-JAK inhibitor, 5-10 mg twice daily. Investigators isolated RNA and reverse transcribed it into cDNA to act as the sequencing template. The assay was immunoSEQ multiplex PCR, and TCRdb's table has in-frame clones only and misses some. Found here are under 150,000 clones, around 54% of them singletons; the top ten hold roughly 3.5%. The sample consisted of CD4+ T cells sorted from blood, taken at week 24, from a patient treated with tofacitinib. The receptors were sampled from a human donor with alopecia areata.

The V and J genes are TRBV7-8 and TRBJ2-2; either TRBD1 or TRBD2 may fit D (6 bases each). Germline V gene lookup returns CDR1 SGHVS and CDR2 FQNEAQ. This CDR3 region has 16 residues. The V end was cut by 3 bases, the J end by 0 bases, with 11 bases between. DNA of the CDR3: TGTGCCAGCAGCTTGTCGGGGGCCCCGAACACCGGGGAGCTGTTTTTT. Its protein is CASSLSGAPNTGELFF. Full variable domain (rest looked up from reference TRBV7-8 and TRBJ2-2): GAGVSQSPRYKVAKRGQDVALRCDPISGHVSLFWYQQALGQGPEFLTYFQNEAQLDKSGLPSDRFFAERPEGSVSTLKIQRTQQEDSAVYLCASSLSGAPNTGELFFGEGSRLTVL.

The chain recombines TRBV29-1 with TRBJ2-1; D unresolved. V was cut by 0 bases and J by 7 bases, with 7 bases left in between. Germline V lookup: CDR1 SQVTM, CDR2 ANQGSEA. This CDR3 has 12 residues. The CDR3 region is CSVEEVDNEQFF. The CDR3 coding sequence is TGCAGCGTTGAAGAAGTAGATAATGAGCAGTTCTTC.

The V call is TRBV29-1, the J call TRBJ2-3, with D perhaps matching TRBD2 (5 bases). V was shortened by 6 bases and J by 0 bases, with 7 bases between the two germline ends. This CDR3 has 12 amino acids. Germline assignment: CDR1 SQVTM and CDR2 ANQGSEA. CDR3 coding DNA: TGCAGCGTACGAGGGAGCACAGATACGCAGTATTTT. Encoded protein: CSVRGSTDTQYF.

CDR3: CAWAGTGNNEQFF. CDR3 coding DNA: TGTGCCTGGGCCGGGACAGGGAACAATGAGCAGTTCTTC. This chain links TRBV30 with TRBJ2-1; 9 bases map to TRBD1. The CDR3 is 13 residues long. The germline gives CDR1 GTSNPN, CDR2 SVGIG (reference sequence). With 5 bases clipped from V and 5 bases from J, the junction kept 4 bases outside the gene matches.

The chain employs TRBV5-6 and TRBJ2-2, with TRBD1 identical over 10 bases. Per the germline V gene, CDR1 is SGHDT and CDR2 is YYEEEE. The CDR3 runs to 16 residues. Trimming took 4 bases from V and 4 from J; bases not matched to a gene: 7. The DNA of the CDR3 is TGTGCCAGCAGCGCGTACGGGACAGGGGTCACCGGGGAGCTGTTTTTT. It translates to CASSAYGTGVTGELFF.

This sequence joins TRBV30 and TRBJ2-5; a weak D match, TRBD2 (5 bases). CDR1 and CDR2 (germline): GTSNPN, SVGIG (reference sequence). The CDR3 covers 12 residues. V was cut by 4 bases and J by 1 base, with 7 bases left in between. CDR3 region: CAWNSGQETQYF. The CDR3 DNA sequence: TGTGCCTGGAACAGCGGCCAAGAGACCCAGTACTTC. The variable domain in full, with the rest retrieved from reference TRBV30 and TRBJ2-5, is SQTIHQWPATLVQPVGSPLSLECTVEGTSNPNLYWYRQAAGRGLQLLFYSVGIGQISSEVPQNLSASRPQDRQFILSSKKLLLSDSGFYLCAWNSGQETQYFGPGTRLLVL.

The chain combines TRBV30 with TRBJ1-5; perhaps TRBD1 as D (6 bases). Germline loops: CDR1 GTSNPN, CDR2 SVGIG (reference sequence). The CDR3 has 13 residues. V was shortened by 3 bases and J by 5 bases, with 11 bases between the two germline ends. This CDR3 is CAWRKQGDQPQHF. CDR3 DNA sequence: TGTGCCTGGAGAAAACAGGGAGATCAGCCCCAGCATTTT.

The chain recombines TRBV2 with TRBJ2-7, with D maybe TRBD2 (5 bases). The germline gives CDR1 SNHLY, CDR2 FYNNEI. The CDR3 runs 13 residues. Trimming cost V 4 bases and J 6 bases, with 13 bases left between them. CDR3 sequence (DNA): TGTGCCAGCAGTGGGTCTAGCCGGGGCGAGCAGTACTTC. Protein product: CASSGSSRGEQYF.

The chain recombines TRBV29-1 with TRBJ2-1; unclear D gene. Germline CDR1 SQVTM, CDR2 ANQGSEA. Trimming stripped 6 bases from V and 2 bases from J, with 5 bases between. The CDR3 has 11 residues. CDR3 DNA: TGCAGCGTCCTGACCTACAATGAGCAGTTCTTC. Protein product: CSVLTYNEQFF.

V and J are TRBV7-2 and TRBJ1-4, with D perhaps matching TRBD1 (5 bases). The germline V gene encodes CDR1 SGHTA and CDR2 FQGNSA. The CDR3 loop spans 13 amino acids. V was clipped by 6 bases and J by 8 bases, with 13 bases between them. In DNA form, the CDR3 reads TGTGCCAGCAGGAACGACCAGGGCGAAAAACTGTTTTTT. It yields the protein CASRNDQGEKLFF.

The V call is TRBV30, the J call TRBJ2-3; 10 bases match TRBD1. The V segment lost 2 bases and the J segment 5 bases; nucleotides outside the gene matches: 7. This CDR3 has 15 residues. The germline gives CDR1 GTSNPN, CDR2 SVGIG (reference sequence). As DNA, the CDR3 is TGTGCCTGGAGTCACGGGGACAGGGGAAGAGATACGCAGTATTTT. It yields the protein CAWSHGDRGRDTQYF.

The chain carries TRBV7-9 and TRBJ1-6; TRBD1 agrees at 9 bases. The length of the CDR3 is 16 residues. V dropped 4 bases and J dropped 13; count of bases not matched to a gene: 14. Germline assignment: CDR1 SEHNR and CDR2 FQNEAQ (reference sequence). CDR3 sequence: CASSSSGQGAHTPLHF. The CDR3 nucleotides read TGTGCCAGCAGCTCTTCGGGACAGGGCGCTCACACTCCCCTCCACTTT. Combining the CDR3 with reference TRBV7-9 and TRBJ1-6 gives the whole variable domain DTGVSQNPRHKITKRGQNVTFRCDPISEHNRLYWYRQTLGQGPEFLTYFQNEAQLEKSRLLSDRFSAERPKGSFSTLEIQRTEQGDSAMYLCASSSSGQGAHTPLHFGNGTRLTVT.

As to this clone: One end of the junction is discordant with germline, which a read error may explain. The chain is built from TRBV6-1 and TRBJ2-3, with 8 bases lining up with TRBD1. The CDR3 spans 15 residues. Germline-derived CDR1 and CDR2 are MNHNS and SASEGT. The CDR3 nucleotides are TGTGCCAGCAGGGAAGGGACAGGACAAGGGGATACGCAGTATTTT. Encoded protein: CASREGTGQGDTQYF.

The chain recombines TRBV15 with TRBJ1-1; D remains ambiguous. V dropped 0 bases and J dropped 4 bases, with 12 bases sitting between them. CDR3 length equals 15 residues. CDR1 and CDR2 (germline): LNHNV, YYDKDF (reference sequence). The DNA of the CDR3 is TGTGCCACCAGCAGAGATCGTCTCGGAGCCACTGAAGCTTTCTTT. Its protein product is CATSRDRLGATEAFF.

The V and J genes are TRBV29-1 and TRBJ1-1; unclear D gene. The V gene's germline CDR1 is SQVTM and CDR2 ANQGSEA. This CDR3 comprises 13 residues. Between the trimmed V and J ends, which lost 6 bases and 4 bases, there was a span of 15 bases. The CDR3 reads CSVHRSRSTEAFF. CDR3 sequence (DNA): TGCAGCGTCCATCGTTCGAGGAGCACTGAAGCTTTCTTT.

The V and J genes are TRBV4-3 and TRBJ2-2; 10 bases fit TRBD2. Unmatched junction bases numbered 9, after V lost 5 bases and J lost 3 bases. The CDR3 runs 17 residues. Germline lookup yields CDR1 LGHNA and CDR2 YSLEER. The CDR3, as DNA: TGCGCCAGCAGCAGTACGGCTAGCGGGGGTTACACCGGGGAGCTGTTTTTT. As protein: CASSSTASGGYTGELFF.

This clone was counted a few times. CDR3 DNA: TGTGCCAGCTCACAGGGCTGGGGAGAGACCCAGTACTTC. It is translated as CASSQGWGETQYF. J is TRBJ2-5 and V is TRBV7-2, with D perhaps matching TRBD1 (6 bases). Germline CDR1 and CDR2: SGHTA and FQGNSA. V was pared by 8 bases and J by 4 bases, with 14 bases between. The CDR3 loop spans 13 amino acids.

The chain has TRBV6-4 and TRBJ2-3; 9 nucleotides line up with TRBD1. The CDR3 spans 14 residues. Losses at the gene ends were 2 bases for V and 5 bases for J; bases not matched to a gene: 2. CDR1 and CDR2 (germline): MRHNA, SNTAGT. The CDR3 region is CASSDTDRGDTQYF. The CDR3 DNA reads as TGTGCCAGCAGTGACACGGACAGGGGAGATACGCAGTATTTT.

The chain links TRBV4-1 to TRBJ1-4, with D possibly TRBD1 on 5 matching bases. This CDR3 is 14 amino acids long. V was trimmed by 1 base and J by 9 bases, leaving 12 bases between them. The germline V gene encodes CDR1 MGHRA and CDR2 YSYEKL. CDR3 protein: CASSQAGGVKKLFF. DNA for the CDR3: TGCGCCAGCAGCCAAGCCGGGGGAGTGAAAAAACTGTTTTTT.

The V gene is TRBV15, the J gene TRBJ2-1; no definite D call. Trimming pared 1 base from V and 0 bases from J, leaving 4 bases between. The CDR3 runs to 14 residues. CDR1 is LNHNV, CDR2 YYDKDF, per germline (reference sequence). DNA for the CDR3: TGTGCCACCAGCAGAGTTGGCTCCTACAATGAGCAGTTCTTC. Translated: CATSRVGSYNEQFF.

The V call is TRBV7-2, the J call TRBJ1-6; D unresolved. V was trimmed by 5 bases and J by 11 bases, leaving 16 bases between them. Germline V gene lookup returns CDR1 SGHTA and CDR2 FQGNSA. This CDR3 is built from 14 residues. CDR3 sequence (DNA): TGTGCCAGCAGCCCTCACTTGGGTCGGACACCCCTCCACTTT. Translated: CASSPHLGRTPLHF. The variable domain in full, completed from reference TRBV7-2 and TRBJ1-6, reads GAGVSQSPSNKVTEKGKDVELRCDPISGHTALYWYRQSLGQGLEFLIYFQGNSAPDKSGLPSDRFSAERTGGSVSTLTIQRTQQEDSAVYLCASSPHLGRTPLHFGNGTRLTVT.